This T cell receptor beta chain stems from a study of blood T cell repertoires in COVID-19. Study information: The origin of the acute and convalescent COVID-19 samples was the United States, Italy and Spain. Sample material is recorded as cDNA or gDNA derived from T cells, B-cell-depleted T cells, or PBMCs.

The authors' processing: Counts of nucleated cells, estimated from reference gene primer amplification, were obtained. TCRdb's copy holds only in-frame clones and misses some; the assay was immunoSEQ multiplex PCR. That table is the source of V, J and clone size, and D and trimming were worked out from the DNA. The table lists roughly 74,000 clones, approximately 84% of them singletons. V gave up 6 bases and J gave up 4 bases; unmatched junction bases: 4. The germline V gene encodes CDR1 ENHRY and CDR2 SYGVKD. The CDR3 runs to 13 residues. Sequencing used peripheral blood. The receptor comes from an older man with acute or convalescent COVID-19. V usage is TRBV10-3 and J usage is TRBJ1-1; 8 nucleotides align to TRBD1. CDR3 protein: CAISADRATEAFF. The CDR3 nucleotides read TGTGCCATCAGCGCGGACAGGGCCACTGAAGCTTTCTTT.